This T cell receptor (beta chain) was retrieved from a study of OX40 agonist ivuxolimab in advanced cancers. Sequencing was performed with immunoSEQ multiplex PCR; in TCRdb, only in-frame clones are kept and a portion is missing. The sample contains around 73,000 clones, around 90% of which appear only once. Trimming took 7 bases from V and 2 from J, leaving 12 bases between them. Germline assignment: CDR1 SNHLY and CDR2 FYNNEI. The CDR3 covers 13 residues. The chain carries TRBV2 and TRBJ2-7; D is ambiguous. This TCR derives from an adult with an advanced solid tumor such as melanoma, head and neck, liver or kidney cancer. This specimen consisted of CD4+ or CD8+ T cells sorted from blood, obtained in a trial of the OX40 agonist ivuxolimab. Here the CDR3 reads CASKLGAAYEQYF. For the CDR3, the DNA is TGTGCCAGCAAGTTGGGCGCTGCCTACGAGCAGTACTTC.